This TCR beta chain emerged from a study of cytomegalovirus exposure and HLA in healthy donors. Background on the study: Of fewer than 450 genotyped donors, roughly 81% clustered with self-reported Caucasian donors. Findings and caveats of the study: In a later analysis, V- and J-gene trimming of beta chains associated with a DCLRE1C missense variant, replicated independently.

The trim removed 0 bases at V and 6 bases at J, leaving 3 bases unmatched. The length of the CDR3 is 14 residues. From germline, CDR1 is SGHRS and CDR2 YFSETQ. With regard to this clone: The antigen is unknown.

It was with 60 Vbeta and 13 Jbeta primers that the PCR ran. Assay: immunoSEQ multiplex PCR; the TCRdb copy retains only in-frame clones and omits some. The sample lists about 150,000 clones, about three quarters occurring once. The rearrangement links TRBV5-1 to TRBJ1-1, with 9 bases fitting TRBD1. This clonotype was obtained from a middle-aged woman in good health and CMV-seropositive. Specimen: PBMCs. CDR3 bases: TGCGCCAGCAGCTTGGGGACAGGGGTGCCTGAAGCTTTCTTT. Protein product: CASSLGTGVPEAFF.